The 4 T cell receptor beta chains reported below all come from one sample, sequenced in a study of blood T cell repertoires in COVID-19. This table comes from immunoSEQ multiplex PCR, and its TCRdb copy is limited to in-frame clones, with some not included. This table holds some 97,000 clones, roughly 80% found once. The sequencing sample was made of peripheral blood. The origin of the receptors is a woman in her 70s with acute or convalescent COVID-19.

The chain has TRBV19 and TRBJ2-3; a weak D match, TRBD1 (6 bases). V was trimmed by 3 bases and J by 7 bases, leaving 20 bases between them. The CDR3 totals 16 residues. The germline V gene has CDR1 LNHDA and CDR2 SQIVND (reference sequence). The CDR3 DNA reads TGTGCCAGTAGTATGAACAGGGACCCCCGTATAAATACGCAGTATTTT. Its translation: CASSMNRDPRINTQYF.

A single count supports this clone. The rearrangement joins TRBV10-3 to TRBJ1-6; TRBD1 matches at 9 bases. With V trimmed by 9 bases and J by 6 bases, 3 bases remained unmatched. CDR3 length: 13 amino acids. The germline CDR1 and CDR2 sequences are ENHRY and SYGVKD. The chain's CDR3 is CAITGGGNSPLHF. DNA of the CDR3: TGTGCCATTACAGGGGGCGGTAATTCACCCCTCCACTTT.

This clone appeared a few times. Here the CDR3 DNA reads TGCGCCAGCAGCCGGGACAAGAACACCGGGGAGCTGTTTTTT. Its protein is CASSRDKNTGELFF. The V gene is TRBV10-1, the J gene TRBJ2-2; tentatively, D is TRBD1 (6 bases). The CDR3 contains 14 residues. Germline-derived CDR1 and CDR2 are WNHNN and SYGVQD (reference sequence). Trimming pared 6 bases from V and 1 base from J, leaving 9 bases between.

V is TRBV6-4 and J is TRBJ1-1, with 9 bases fitting TRBD1. This CDR3 contains 16 residues. V dropped 3 bases and J dropped 5; count of bases not matched to a gene: 10. Germline assignment: CDR1 MRHNA and CDR2 SNTAGT. CDR3 residues: CASSERQGVGSTEAFF. CDR3 sequence (DNA): TGTGCCAGCAGTGAAAGACAGGGGGTAGGAAGTACTGAAGCTTTCTTT.